The entry that follows covers one T cell receptor (beta chain) sequence. The target antigen is unknown. Germline values: CDR1 LNHDA, CDR2 SQIVND (reference sequence). This CDR3 is built from 15 residues. V gave up 4 bases and J gave up 4 bases; unmatched junction bases: 7. The entry originates in a study of T cell responses to AZD1222 COVID-19 vaccine. General study points: Repertoires were collected only later (after the peak T cell response had occurred). Donor demographics were predominantly white British with a female majority; clonal diversity may be underestimated. Seropositive AZD1222 recipients at baseline numbered only five or six. Spike-specific TCRs gained breadth and depth after people received two AZD1222 doses.

Data came from immunoSEQ multiplex PCR; TCRdb stores just in-frame clones and leaves some out. The data hold 90,000 to 120,000 clones, with roughly 85% observed a single time. The sequence was collected from an adult who received the AZD1222 COVID-19 vaccine. This rearrangement joins TRBV19 to TRBJ2-1, with 7 bases identical to TRBD2. This specimen was peripheral blood, taken 28 days after the second AZD1222 dose. CDR3 bases: TGTGCCAGTAGTAACGCGGGGGTTGAGTACAATGAGCAGTTCTTC. The encoded protein is CASSNAGVEYNEQFF. Looking up the rest from reference TRBV19 and TRBJ2-1 gives the full variable domain: DGGITQSPKYLFRKEGQNVTLSCEQNLNHDAMYWYRQDPGQGLRLIYYSQIVNDFQKGDIAEGYSVSREKKESFPLTVTSAQKNPTAFYLCASSNAGVEYNEQFFGPGTRLTVL.